The source of this T cell receptor beta chain is a study of T cell responses to AZD1222 COVID-19 vaccine. Study-level points and caveats: When two AZD1222 doses had been given, Spike-specific TCR breadth and depth rose. There were mostly white British donors and more females than males, and clonal diversity was possibly underestimated. Vaccine-related CD4 TCRs covered spike, predominating at 160-218 and 743-854. Seropositive status at baseline applied to only five to seven AZD1222 recipients.

In regard to this clone: Its matching antigen is unknown.

Method: immunoSEQ multiplex PCR; TCRdb's copy keeps in-frame clones and lacks some. The profile covers around 140,000 clones, with about 91% appearing a single time and about 1.3% taken by the ten largest. The CDR3 consists of 16 residues. Trimming cost V 0 bases and J 5 bases; bases outside gene matches: 6. Germline lookup yields CDR1 MNHEY and CDR2 SVGAGI. This receptor was taken from an adult in good health. The material sequenced was peripheral blood, taken on day 0 of AZD1222 vaccination. The V and J genes are TRBV6-5 and TRBJ2-1; 8 positions agree with TRBD2. CDR3 sequence: CASSYSKRGLNNEQFF. The CDR3, as DNA: TGTGCCAGCAGTTACTCGAAGCGGGGGCTAAACAATGAGCAGTTCTTC.